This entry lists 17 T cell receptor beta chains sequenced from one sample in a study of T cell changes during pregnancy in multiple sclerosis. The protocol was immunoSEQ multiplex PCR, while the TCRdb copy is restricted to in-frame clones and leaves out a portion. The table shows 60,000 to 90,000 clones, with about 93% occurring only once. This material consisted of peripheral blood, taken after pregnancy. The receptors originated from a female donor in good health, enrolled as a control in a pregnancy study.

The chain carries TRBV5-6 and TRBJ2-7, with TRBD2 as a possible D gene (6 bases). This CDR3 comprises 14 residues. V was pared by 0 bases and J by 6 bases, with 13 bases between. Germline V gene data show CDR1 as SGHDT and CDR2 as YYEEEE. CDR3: CASSLGGGGTEQYF. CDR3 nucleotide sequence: TGTGCCAGCAGCTTGGGGGGTGGCGGGACCGAGCAGTACTTC.

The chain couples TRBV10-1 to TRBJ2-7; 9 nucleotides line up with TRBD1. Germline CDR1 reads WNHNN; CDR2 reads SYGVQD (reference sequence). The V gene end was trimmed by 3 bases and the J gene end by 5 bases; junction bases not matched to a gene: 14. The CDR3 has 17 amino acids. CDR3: CASSDQRKDRGGDEQYF. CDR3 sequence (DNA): TGCGCCAGCAGTGACCAAAGAAAGGACAGGGGAGGGGACGAGCAGTACTTC.

DNA of the CDR3: TGTGCCAGCAGCTTAGGAGGACTAGCGGGAGTCAATGAGCAGTTCTTC. Translation: CASSLGGLAGVNEQFF. The chain links TRBV13 to TRBJ2-1, with TRBD2 matching over 13 bases. Germline V CDR1 and CDR2: PRHDT, FYEKMQ (reference sequence). This CDR3 has 16 residues. The V and J ends lost 0 bases and 6 bases, in that order; junction bases with no gene match: 2.

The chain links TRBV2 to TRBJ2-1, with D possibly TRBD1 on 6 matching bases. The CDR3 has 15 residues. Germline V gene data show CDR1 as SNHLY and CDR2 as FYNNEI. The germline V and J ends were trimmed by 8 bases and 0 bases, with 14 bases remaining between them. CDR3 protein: CASGGHGGSYNEQFF. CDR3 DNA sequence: TGTGCCAGCGGGGGACATGGCGGCTCCTACAATGAGCAGTTCTTC.

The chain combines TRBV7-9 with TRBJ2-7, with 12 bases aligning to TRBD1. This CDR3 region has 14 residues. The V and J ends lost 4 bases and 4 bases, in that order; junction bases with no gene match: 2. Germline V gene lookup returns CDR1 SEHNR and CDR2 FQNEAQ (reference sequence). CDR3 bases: TGTGCCAGCAGCTGGGACAGGGGGCTGTACGAGCAGTACTTC. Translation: CASSWDRGLYEQYF.

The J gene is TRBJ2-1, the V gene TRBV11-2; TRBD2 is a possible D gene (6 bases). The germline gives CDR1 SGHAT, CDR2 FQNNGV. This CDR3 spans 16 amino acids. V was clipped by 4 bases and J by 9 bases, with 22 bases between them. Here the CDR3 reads CASSSRGIIRLGEQFF. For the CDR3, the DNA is TGTGCCAGCAGCTCCCGGGGGATCATTCGTCTTGGTGAGCAGTTCTTC.

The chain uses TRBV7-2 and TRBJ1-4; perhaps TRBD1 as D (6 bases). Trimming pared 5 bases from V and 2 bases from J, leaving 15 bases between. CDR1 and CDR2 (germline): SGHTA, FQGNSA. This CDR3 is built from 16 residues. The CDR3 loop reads CASSPLQGVTNEKLFF. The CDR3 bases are TGTGCCAGCAGCCCCCTACAGGGTGTCACTAATGAAAAACTGTTTTTT. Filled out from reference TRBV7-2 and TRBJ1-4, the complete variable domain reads GAGVSQSPSNKVTEKGKDVELRCDPISGHTALYWYRQSLGQGLEFLIYFQGNSAPDKSGLPSDRFSAERTGGSVSTLTIQRTQQEDSAVYLCASSPLQGVTNEKLFFGSGTQLSVL.

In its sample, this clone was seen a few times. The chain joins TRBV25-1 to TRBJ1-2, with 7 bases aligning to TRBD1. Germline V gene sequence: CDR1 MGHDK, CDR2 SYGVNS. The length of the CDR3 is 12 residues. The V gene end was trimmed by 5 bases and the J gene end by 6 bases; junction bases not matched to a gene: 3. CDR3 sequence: CASSKGADGYTF. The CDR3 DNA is TGTGCCAGCAGTAAGGGGGCCGATGGCTACACCTTC.

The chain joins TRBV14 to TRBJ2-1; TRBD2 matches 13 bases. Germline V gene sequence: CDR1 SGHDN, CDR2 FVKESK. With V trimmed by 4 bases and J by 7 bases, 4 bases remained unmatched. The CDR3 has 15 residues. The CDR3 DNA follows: TGTGCCAGCAGCCTCAGACTAGCGGGGGGAAATGAGCAGTTCTTC. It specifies CASSLRLAGGNEQFF. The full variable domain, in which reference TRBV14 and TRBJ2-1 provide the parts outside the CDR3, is EAGVTQFPSHSVIEKGQTVTLRCDPISGHDNLYWYRRVMGKEIKFLLHFVKESKQDESGMPNNRFLAERTGGTYSTLKVQPAELEDSGVYFCASSLRLAGGNEQFFGPGTRLTVL.

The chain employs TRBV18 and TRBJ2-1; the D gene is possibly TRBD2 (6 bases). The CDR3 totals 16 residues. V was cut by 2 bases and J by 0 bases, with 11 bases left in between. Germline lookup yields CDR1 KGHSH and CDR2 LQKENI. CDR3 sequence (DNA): TGTGCCAGCTCACCAAGACTGACTAGCTCCTACAATGAGCAGTTCTTC. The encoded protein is CASSPRLTSSYNEQFF.

CDR3 in DNA: TGTGCCAGCAGTTCTAAAGCTACGCAGTATTTT. It is translated as CASSSKATQYF. The chain carries TRBV27 and TRBJ2-3; D remains ambiguous. Germline CDR1 MNHEY, CDR2 SMNVEV (reference sequence). The V gene lost 4 bases and the J gene lost 8 bases, with 7 bases spanning the gap. The CDR3 is made up of 11 amino acids.

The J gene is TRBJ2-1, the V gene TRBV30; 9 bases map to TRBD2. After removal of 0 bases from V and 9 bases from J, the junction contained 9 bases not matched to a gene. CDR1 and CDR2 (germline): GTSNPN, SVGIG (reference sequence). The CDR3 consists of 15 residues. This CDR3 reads CAWSVGLAGTIEQFF. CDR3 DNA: TGTGCCTGGAGTGTAGGCCTAGCGGGAACTATTGAGCAGTTCTTC.

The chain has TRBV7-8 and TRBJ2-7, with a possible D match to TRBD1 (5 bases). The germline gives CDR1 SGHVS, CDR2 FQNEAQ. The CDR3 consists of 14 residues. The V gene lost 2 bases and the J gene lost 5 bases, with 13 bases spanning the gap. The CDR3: CASSLFPRDDEQYF. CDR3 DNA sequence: TGTGCCAGCAGCTTATTCCCCAGGGATGACGAGCAGTACTTC.

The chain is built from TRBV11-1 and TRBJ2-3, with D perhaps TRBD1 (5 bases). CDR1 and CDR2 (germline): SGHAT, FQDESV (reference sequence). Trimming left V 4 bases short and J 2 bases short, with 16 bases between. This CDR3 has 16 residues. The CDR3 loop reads CASSSFGQGITDTQYF. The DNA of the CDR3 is TGTGCCAGCAGCTCCTTCGGGCAGGGCATCACAGATACGCAGTATTTT.

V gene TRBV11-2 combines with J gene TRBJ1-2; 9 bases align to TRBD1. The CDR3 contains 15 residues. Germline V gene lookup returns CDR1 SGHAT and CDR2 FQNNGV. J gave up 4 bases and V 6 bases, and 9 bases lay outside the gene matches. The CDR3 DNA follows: TGTGCCAGCAGTTTACCCACAGGGGGCGCCTATGGCTACACCTTC. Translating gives CASSLPTGGAYGYTF. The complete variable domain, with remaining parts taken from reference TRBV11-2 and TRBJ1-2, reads EAGVAQSPRYKIIEKRQSVAFWCNPISGHATLYWYQQILGQGPKLLIQFQNNGVVDDSQLPKDRFSAERLKGVDSTLKIQPAKLEDSAVYLCASSLPTGGAYGYTFGSGTRLTVV.

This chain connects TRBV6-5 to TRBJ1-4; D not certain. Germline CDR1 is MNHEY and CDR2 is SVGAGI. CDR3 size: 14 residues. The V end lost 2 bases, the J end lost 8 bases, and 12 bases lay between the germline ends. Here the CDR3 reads CASSYADGGEKLFF. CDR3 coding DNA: TGTGCCAGCAGTTACGCGGATGGCGGCGAAAAACTGTTTTTT.

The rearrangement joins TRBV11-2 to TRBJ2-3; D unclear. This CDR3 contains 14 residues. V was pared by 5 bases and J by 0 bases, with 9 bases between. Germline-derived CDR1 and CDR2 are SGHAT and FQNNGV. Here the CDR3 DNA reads TGTGCCAGCAGCCCTAGACTTAGCACAGATACGCAGTATTTT. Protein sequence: CASSPRLSTDTQYF.